This paragraph reports one TCR beta chain. The antigen remains undetermined. The treatment: oral pan-JAK inhibitor, 5-10 mg twice daily. Once RNA had been extracted, it was reverse transcribed into cDNA to act as the sequencing template. The data were produced by immunoSEQ multiplex PCR, yet TCRdb's version contains in-frame clones alone and is incomplete. Among about 180,000 clones listed, roughly 50% were seen once. The ends were cut back, 0 bases at V and 2 bases at J, with 11 bases in the middle. The germline CDR1 and CDR2 sequences are LGHNA and YSLEER. The CDR3 runs to 15 residues. This entry is derived from a study of CD8+ T cells in alopecia areata. Study observations and caveats: An increase in clonality over normal scalp was evident in lesional scalp, especially alopecia totalis/universalis. There were many expanded lesional clones persisting in scalp and blood during tofacitinib.

This chain links TRBV4-3 with TRBJ2-7, with D possibly matching TRBD1 (5 bases). The TCR was taken from a human donor with alopecia areata. Material: CD8+ T cells sorted from blood, obtained at week 24, from a patient treated with tofacitinib. Here the CDR3 reads CASSQDPTGAYEQYF. The DNA for the CDR3 is TGCGCCAGCAGCCAAGATCCCACAGGAGCCTACGAGCAGTACTTC.